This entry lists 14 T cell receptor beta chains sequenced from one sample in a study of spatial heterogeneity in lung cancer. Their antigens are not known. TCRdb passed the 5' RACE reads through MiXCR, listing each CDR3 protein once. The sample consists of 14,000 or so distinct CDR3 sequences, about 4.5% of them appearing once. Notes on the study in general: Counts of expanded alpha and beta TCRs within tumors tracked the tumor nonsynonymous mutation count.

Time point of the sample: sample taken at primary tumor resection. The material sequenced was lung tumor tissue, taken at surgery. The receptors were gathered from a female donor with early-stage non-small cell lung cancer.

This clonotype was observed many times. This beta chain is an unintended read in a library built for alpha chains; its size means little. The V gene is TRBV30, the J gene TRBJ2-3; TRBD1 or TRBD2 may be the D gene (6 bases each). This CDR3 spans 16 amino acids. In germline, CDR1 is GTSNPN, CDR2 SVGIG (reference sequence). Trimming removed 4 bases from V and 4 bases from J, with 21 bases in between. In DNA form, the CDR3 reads TGTGCCTGGAATGGTTTGGGCCAAAGGGGGGCAGATACGCAGTATTTT. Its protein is CAWNGLGQRGADTQYF. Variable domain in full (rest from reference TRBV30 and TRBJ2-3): SQTIHQWPATLVQPVGSPLSLECTVEGTSNPNLYWYRQAAGRGLQLLFYSVGIGQISSEVPQNLSASRPQDRQFILSSKKLLLSDSGFYLCAWNGLGQRGADTQYFGPGTRLTVL.

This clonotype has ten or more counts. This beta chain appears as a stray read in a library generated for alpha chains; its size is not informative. The CDR3 protein is CASSFIRGTSSGNTIYF. The CDR3 bases are TGTGCCAGCAGCTTTATCAGGGGGACTAGCTCTGGAAACACCATATATTTT. The chain uses TRBV7-2 and TRBJ1-3; 7 bases are shared with TRBD1. CDR1 is SGHTA, CDR2 FQGNSA, per germline. V gave up 3 bases and J gave up 0 bases; unmatched junction bases: 8. The CDR3 spans 17 residues.

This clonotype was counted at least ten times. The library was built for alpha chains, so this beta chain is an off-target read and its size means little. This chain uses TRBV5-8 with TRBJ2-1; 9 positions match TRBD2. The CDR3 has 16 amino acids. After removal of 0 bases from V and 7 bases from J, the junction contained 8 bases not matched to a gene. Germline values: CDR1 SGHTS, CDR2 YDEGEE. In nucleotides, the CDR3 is TGTGCCAGCAGCTTGGGGCCGGGACTAGCCCCAAATGAGCAGTTCTTC. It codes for CASSLGPGLAPNEQFF.

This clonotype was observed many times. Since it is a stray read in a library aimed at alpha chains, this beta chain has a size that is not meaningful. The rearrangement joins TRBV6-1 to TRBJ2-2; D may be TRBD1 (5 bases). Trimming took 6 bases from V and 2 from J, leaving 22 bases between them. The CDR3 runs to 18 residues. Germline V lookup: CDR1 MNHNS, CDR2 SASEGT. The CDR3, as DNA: TGTGCCAGCAGGATGGGTTGGGGCAGGAAAATTAACACCGGGGAGCTGTTTTTT. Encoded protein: CASRMGWGRKINTGELFF.

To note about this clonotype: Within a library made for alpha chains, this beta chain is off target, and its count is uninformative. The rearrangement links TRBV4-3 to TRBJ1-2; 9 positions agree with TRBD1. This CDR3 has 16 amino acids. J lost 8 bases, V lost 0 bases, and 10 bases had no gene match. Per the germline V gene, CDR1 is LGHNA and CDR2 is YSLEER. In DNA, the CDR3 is TGCGCCAGCAGCCAAGATCCGACCGGACAGGGGAGAGGCTACACCTTC. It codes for CASSQDPTGQGRGYTF.

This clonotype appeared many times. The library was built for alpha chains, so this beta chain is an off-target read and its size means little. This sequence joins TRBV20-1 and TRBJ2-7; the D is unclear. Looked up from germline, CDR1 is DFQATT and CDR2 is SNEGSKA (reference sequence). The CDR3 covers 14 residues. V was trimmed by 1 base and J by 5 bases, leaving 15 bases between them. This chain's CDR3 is CSARGGAPAHEQYF. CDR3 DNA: TGCAGTGCTAGAGGGGGTGCCCCAGCCCACGAGCAGTACTTC.

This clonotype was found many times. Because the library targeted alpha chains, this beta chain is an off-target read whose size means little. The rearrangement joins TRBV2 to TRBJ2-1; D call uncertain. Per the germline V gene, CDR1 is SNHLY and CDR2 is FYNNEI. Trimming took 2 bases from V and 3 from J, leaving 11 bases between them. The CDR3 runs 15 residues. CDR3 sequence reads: CASSEPFARYNEQFF. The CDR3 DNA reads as TGTGCCAGCAGTGAACCCTTCGCCCGCTACAATGAGCAGTTCTTC.

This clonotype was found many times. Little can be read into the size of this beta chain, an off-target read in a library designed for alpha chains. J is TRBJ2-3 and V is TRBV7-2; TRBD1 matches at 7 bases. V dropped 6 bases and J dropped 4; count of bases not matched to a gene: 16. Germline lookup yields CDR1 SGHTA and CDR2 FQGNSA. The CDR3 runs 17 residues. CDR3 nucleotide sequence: TGTGCCAGCAGACCCAGGGGCGACAGGGTTAAAGCAGATACGCAGTATTTT. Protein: CASRPRGDRVKADTQYF.

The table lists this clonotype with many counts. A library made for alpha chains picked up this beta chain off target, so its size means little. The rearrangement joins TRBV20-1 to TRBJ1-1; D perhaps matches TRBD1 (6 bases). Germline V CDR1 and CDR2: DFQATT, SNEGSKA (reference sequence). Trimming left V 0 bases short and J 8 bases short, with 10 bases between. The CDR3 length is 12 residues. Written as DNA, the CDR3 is TGCAGTGCTAGAGAGGGGGGCCTGGAAGCTTTCTTT. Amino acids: CSAREGGLEAFF.

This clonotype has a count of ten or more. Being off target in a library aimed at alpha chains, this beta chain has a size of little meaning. The CDR3 loop is CSASRPSSGNTIYF. The CDR3 DNA sequence: TGCAGTGCTAGTCGCCCCTCCTCTGGAAACACCATATATTTT. The chain uses TRBV20-1 and TRBJ1-3; D ambiguous. From germline, CDR1 is DFQATT and CDR2 SNEGSKA (reference sequence). CDR3 length equals 14 residues. V was cut by 3 bases and J by 0 bases, with 9 bases left in between.

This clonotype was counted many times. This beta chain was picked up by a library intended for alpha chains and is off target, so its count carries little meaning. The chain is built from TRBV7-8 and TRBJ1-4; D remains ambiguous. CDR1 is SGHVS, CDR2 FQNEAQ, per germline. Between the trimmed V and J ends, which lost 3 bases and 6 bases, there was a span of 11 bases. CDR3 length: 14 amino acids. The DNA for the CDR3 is TGTGCCAGCAGCTTTTTCGCGGGCGATGAAAAACTGTTTTTT. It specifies CASSFFAGDEKLFF.

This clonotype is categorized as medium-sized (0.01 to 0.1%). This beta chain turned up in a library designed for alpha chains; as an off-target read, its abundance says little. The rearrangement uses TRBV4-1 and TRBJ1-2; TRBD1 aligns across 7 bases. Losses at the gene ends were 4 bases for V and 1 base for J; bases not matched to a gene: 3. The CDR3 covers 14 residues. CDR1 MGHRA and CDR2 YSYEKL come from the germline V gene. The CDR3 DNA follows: TGCGCCAGCAGCCGGGACAGCCTTAACTATGGCTACACCTTC. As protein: CASSRDSLNYGYTF.

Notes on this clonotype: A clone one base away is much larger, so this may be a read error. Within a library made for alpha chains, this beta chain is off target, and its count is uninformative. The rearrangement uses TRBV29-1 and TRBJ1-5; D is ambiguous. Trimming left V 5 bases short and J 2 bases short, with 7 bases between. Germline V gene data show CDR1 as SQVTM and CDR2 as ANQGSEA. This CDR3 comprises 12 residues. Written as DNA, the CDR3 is TGCAGCGTTCCGCATGGCAATCAGCCCCAGCATTTT. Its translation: CSVPHGNQPQHF.

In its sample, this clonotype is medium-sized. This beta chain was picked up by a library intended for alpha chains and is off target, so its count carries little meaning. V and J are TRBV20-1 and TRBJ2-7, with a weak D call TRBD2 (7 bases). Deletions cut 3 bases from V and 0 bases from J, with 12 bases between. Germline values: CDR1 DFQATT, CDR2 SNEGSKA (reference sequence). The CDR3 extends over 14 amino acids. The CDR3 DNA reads TGCAGTGCTAGTGCGGGGGCCCACTCCTACGAGCAGTACTTC. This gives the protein CSASAGAHSYEQYF.